These T cell receptor beta chains were read from a single sample in a study of T cells in Graves' hyperthyroidism and ophthalmopathy. TCRdb passed the multiplex PCR reads through MiXCR, listing each CDR3 protein once. The data show under 550,000 distinct CDR3 sequences, roughly an eighth seen once. Sequenced sample: blood. These receptors came from a woman aged 18-29 years with Graves' hyperthyroidism. Both conserved end residues are part of each CDR3. D genes are given only for firm matches. Only some rows state a clone size, as once, few, many or a class for expanded clones.

clone size	J gene	D gene	V gene	CDR3 DNA	CDR3 protein
-	TRBJ2-2	-	TRBV6-1	TGTGCCAGCACCCAGACAGGGAGGACCGGGGAGCTGTTTTTT	CASTQTGRTGELFF
few	TRBJ1-1	TRBD1	TRBV6-1	TGTGCCAGCAGGACAGGGCGAGTGGGTACTGAAGCTTTCTTT	CASRTGRVGTEAFF
-	TRBJ2-2	-	TRBV7-2	TGTGCCAGCAGCGGGGACAGCCGGGAGACCGGGGAGCTGTTTTTT	CASSGDSRETGELFF
many	TRBJ1-2	-	TRBV3-1	TGTGCCAGCAGCCTAAGGGACGGTCGGATCTATGGCTACACCTTC	CASSLRDGRIYGYTF
many	TRBJ2-1	-	TRBV11-1	TGTGCCAGCAGCTTAGCGCTCAGCTCGGAGCAGTTCTTC	CASSLALSSEQFF
many	TRBJ2-7	-	TRBV12-3/TRBV12-4	TGTGCCAGCAGTTTGTGGTCACAGGGCTACGAGCAGTACTTC	CASSLWSQGYEQYF
many	TRBJ2-1	-	TRBV7-9	TGTGCCAGCAGCTCAGGGTTACATGAGCAGTTCTTC	CASSSGLHEQFF
many	TRBJ2-3	-	TRBV5-1	TGCGCCAGCAGCTTGGGCGAAGTAGGCACAGATACGCAGTATTTT	CASSLGEVGTDTQYF
few	TRBJ2-3	TRBD2	TRBV11-3	TGTGCCAGCAGCTCGACTAGCAGATACACAGATACGCAGTATTTT	CASSSTSRYTDTQYF
many	TRBJ2-4	-	TRBV5-1	TGCGCCAGCAGCGGAGGGACGGCCAGGGGAAACATTCAGTACTTC	CASSGGTARGNIQYF
many	TRBJ1-1	-	TRBV4-1	TGCGCCAGCAGCCCAAACAGGGATTTGAACACTGAAGCTTTCTTT	CASSPNRDLNTEAFF
once	TRBJ1-5	-	TRBV7-9	TGTGCCAGCGGTGAAGGGGTAAATCAGCCCCAGCATTTT	CASGEGVNQPQHF
many	TRBJ2-1	-	TRBV12-3/TRBV12-4	TGTGCCAGCAGTTTAATGGCGCGTCTAGACAATGAGCAGTTCTTC	CASSLMARLDNEQFF
many	TRBJ2-1	-	TRBV30	TGTGCCTGGAGTAAGCAGGGTATTAATGAGCAGTTCTTC	CAWSKQGINEQFF
many	TRBJ2-1	TRBD2	TRBV28	TGTGCCAGCAGTTTTCATACGGGAGGACGCGATGAGCAGTTCTTC	CASSFHTGGRDEQFF
-	TRBJ1-1	-	TRBV7-2	TGTGCCAGCAGCCTCGTGGGTGGGACACCATTCGCTGAAGCTTTCTTT	CASSLVGGTPFAEAFF
many	TRBJ1-1	TRBD1	TRBV28	TGTGCCACCTTCAGGGGGGCTGCGACTGAAGCTTTCTTT	CATFRGAATEAFF
many	TRBJ2-3	TRBD2	TRBV28	TGTGCCAGCAGTCCTTCCCTGACTAGCGGGAGAGCAGATACGCAGTATTTT	CASSPSLTSGRADTQYF
many	TRBJ2-2	-	TRBV28	TGTGCCAGCAGCGGACCGAGCCCCGGGGAGCTGTTTTTT	CASSGPSPGELFF
-	TRBJ2-1	TRBD2	TRBV2	TGTGCCAGCAGCCGGACTAGCGGGAATGTCAATGAGCAGTTCTTC	CASSRTSGNVNEQFF
-	TRBJ2-5	-	TRBV20-1	TGCAGTGCCTCAGGAATCGGCCCCAAGAAAGGGACCCAGTACTTC	CSASGIGPKKGTQYF
many	TRBJ2-1	-	TRBV6-2/TRBV6-3	TGTGCCAGCAGTTACTCGGACCCACCGGGACGTGAGCAGTTCTTC	CASSYSDPPGREQFF
-	TRBJ2-4	TRBD1	TRBV30	TGTGCCTGGAGTCGACAGGGCGACCTAGCCAAAAACATTCAGTACTTC	CAWSRQGDLAKNIQYF
many	TRBJ1-6	-	TRBV2	TGTGCCAGCAGTGAACGGTTGGCAGGGAATTCACCCCTCCACTTT	CASSERLAGNSPLHF
few	TRBJ2-7	TRBD1	TRBV5-1	TGCGCCAGCAGCTTGGTGACAGGGGGAACCTACGAGCAGTACTTC	CASSLVTGGTYEQYF
few	TRBJ2-4	-	TRBV27	TGTGCCAGCAGTTTCGGTGAAGCTATGAACATTCAGTACTTC	CASSFGEAMNIQYF
few	TRBJ2-7	-	TRBV4-1	TGCGCCAGCAGCCAGGATCCCTCCCCGGGGCGGGAGCAGTACTTC	CASSQDPSPGREQYF
many	TRBJ1-5	TRBD1	TRBV20-1	TGCAGTGCTGGGGACAGTCTCAATCAGCCCCAGCATTTT	CSAGDSLNQPQHF